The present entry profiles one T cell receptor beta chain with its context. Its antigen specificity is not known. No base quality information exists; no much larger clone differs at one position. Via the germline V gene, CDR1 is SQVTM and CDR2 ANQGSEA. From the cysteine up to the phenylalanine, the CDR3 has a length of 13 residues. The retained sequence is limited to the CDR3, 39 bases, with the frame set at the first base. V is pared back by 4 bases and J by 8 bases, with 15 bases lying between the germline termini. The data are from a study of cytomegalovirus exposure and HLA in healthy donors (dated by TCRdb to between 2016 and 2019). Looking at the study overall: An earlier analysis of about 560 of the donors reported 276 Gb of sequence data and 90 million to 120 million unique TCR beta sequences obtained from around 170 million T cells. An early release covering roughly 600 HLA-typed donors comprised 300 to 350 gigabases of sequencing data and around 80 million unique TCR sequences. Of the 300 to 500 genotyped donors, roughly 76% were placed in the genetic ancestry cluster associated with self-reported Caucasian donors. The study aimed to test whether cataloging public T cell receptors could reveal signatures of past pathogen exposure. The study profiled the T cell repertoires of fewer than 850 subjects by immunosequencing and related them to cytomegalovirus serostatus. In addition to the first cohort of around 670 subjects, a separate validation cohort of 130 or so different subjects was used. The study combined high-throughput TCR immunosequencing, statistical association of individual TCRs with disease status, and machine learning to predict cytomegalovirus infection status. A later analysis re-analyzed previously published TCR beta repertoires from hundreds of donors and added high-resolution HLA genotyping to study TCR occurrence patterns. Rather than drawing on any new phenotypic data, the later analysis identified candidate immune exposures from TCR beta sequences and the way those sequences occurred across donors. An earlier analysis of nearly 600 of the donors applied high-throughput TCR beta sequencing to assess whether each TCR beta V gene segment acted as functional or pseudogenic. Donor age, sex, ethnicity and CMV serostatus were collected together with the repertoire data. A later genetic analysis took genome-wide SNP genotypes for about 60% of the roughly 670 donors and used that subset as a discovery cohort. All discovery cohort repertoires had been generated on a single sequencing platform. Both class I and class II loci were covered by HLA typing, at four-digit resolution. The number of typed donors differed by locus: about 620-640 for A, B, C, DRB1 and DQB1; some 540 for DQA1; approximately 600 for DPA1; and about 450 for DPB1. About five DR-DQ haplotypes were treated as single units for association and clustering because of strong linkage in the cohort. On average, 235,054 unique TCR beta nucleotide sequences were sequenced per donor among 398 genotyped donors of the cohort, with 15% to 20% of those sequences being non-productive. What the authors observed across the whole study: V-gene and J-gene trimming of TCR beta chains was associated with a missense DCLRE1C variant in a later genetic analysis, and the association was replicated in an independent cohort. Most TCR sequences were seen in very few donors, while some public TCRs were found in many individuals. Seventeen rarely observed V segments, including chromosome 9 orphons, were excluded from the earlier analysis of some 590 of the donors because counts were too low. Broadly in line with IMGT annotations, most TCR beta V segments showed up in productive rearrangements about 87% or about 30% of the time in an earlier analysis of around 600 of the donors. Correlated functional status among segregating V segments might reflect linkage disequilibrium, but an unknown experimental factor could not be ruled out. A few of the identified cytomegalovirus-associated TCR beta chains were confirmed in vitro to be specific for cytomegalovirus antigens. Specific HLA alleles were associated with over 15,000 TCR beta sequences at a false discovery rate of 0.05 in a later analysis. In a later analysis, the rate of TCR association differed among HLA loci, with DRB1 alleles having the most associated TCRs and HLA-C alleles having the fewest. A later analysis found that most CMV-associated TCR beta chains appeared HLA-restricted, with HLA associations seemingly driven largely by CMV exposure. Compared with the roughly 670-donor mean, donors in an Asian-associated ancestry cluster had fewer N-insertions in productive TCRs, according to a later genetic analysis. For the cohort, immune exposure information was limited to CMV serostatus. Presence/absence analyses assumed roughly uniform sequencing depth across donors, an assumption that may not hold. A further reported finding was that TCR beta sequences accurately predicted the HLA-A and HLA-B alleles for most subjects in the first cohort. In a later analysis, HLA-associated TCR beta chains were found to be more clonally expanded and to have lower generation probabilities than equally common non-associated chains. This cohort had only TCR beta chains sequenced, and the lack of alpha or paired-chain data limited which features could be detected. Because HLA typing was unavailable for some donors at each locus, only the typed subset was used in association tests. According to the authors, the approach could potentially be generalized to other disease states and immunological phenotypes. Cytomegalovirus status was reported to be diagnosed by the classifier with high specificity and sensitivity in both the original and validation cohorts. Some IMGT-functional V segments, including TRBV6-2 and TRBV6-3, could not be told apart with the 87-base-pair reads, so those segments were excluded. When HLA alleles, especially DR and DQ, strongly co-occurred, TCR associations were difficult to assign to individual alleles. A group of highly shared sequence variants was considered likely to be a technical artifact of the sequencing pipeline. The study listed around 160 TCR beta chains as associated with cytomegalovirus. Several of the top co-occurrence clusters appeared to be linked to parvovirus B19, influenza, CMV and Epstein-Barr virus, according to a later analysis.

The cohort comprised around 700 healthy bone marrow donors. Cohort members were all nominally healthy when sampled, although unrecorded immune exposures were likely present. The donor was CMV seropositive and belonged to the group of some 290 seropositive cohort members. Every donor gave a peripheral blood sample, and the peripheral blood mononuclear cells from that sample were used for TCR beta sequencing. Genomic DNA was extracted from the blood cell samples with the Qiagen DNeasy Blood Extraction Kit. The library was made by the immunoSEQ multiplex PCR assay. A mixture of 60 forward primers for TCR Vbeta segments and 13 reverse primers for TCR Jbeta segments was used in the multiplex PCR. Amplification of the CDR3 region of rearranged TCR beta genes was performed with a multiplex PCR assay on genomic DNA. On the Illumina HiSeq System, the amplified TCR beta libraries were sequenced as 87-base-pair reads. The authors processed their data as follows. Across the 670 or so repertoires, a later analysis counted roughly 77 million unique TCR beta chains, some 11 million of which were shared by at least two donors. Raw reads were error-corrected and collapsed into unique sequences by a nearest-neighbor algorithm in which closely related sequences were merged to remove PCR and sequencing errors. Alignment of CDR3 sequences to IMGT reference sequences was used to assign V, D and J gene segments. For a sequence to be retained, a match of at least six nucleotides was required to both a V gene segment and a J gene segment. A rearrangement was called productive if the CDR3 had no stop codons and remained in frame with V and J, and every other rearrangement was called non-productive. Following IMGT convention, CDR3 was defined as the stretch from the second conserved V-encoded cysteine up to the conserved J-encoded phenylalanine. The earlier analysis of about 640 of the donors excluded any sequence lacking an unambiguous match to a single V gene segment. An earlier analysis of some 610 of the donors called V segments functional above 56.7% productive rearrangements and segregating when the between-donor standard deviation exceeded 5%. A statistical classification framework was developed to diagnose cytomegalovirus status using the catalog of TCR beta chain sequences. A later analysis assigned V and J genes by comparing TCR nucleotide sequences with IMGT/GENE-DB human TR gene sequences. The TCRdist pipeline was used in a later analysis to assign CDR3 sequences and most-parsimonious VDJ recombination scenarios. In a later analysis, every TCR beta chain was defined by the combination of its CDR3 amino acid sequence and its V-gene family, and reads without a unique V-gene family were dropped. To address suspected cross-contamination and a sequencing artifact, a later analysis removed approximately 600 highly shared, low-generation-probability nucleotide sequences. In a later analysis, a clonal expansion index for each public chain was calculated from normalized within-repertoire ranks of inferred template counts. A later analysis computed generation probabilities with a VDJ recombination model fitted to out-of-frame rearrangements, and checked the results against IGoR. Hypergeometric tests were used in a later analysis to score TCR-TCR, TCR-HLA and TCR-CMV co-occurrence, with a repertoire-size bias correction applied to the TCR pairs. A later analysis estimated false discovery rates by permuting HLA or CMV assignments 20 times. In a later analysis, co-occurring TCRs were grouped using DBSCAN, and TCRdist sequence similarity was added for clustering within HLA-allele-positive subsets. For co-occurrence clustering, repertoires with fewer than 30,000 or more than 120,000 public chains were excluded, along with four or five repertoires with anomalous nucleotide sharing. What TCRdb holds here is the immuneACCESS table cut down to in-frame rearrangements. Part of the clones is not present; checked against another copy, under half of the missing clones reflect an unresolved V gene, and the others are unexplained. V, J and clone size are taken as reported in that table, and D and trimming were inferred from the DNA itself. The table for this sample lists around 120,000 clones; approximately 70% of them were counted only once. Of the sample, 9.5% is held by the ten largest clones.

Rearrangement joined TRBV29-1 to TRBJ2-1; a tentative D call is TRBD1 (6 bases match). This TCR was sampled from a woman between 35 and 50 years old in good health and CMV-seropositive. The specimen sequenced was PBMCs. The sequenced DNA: TGCAGCGTTGGTGAGGCCAGGGGCCATGAGCAGTTCTTC. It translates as CSVGEARGHEQFF.